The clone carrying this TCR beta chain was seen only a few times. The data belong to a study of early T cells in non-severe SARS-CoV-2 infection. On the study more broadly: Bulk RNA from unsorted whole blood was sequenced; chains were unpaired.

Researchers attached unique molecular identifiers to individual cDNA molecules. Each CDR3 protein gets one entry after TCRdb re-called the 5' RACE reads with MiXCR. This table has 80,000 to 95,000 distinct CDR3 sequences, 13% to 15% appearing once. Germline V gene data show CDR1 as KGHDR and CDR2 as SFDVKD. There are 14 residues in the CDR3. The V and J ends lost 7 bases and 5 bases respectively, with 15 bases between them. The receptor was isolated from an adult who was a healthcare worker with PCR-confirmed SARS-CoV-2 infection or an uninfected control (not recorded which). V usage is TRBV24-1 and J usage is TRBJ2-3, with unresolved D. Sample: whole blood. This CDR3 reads CATSDVRLGDTQYF. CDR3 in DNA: TGTGCCACCAGCGACGTGAGGCTCGGAGATACGCAGTATTTT.